This T cell receptor beta chain came from a study of shared clonotypes between healthy human individuals. Sequencing used immunoSEQ multiplex PCR; TCRdb keeps in-frame clones, though not all of them. The repertoire holds about 580,000 clones, with 95% to 98% as singletons. CD45RO-negative, CCR7-positively selected cells formed the naive CD8 fraction, excluding terminally differentiated effector memory CD45RA+ cells. This CDR3 spans 15 amino acids. The germline V and J ends were trimmed by 5 bases and 4 bases, with 16 bases remaining between them. The V gene's germline CDR1 is SGHKS and CDR2 YYEKEE (reference sequence).

Sequencing used naive CD8+ T cells sorted from blood. The chain uses TRBV5-5 and TRBJ1-5; D remains ambiguous. The TCR sequence derives from a man aged 30-40 years in good health. CDR3 DNA sequence: TGTGCCAGCAGTTCTGCGGCAAGGGAGAATCAGCCCCAGCATTTT. It is translated as CASSSAARENQPQHF.